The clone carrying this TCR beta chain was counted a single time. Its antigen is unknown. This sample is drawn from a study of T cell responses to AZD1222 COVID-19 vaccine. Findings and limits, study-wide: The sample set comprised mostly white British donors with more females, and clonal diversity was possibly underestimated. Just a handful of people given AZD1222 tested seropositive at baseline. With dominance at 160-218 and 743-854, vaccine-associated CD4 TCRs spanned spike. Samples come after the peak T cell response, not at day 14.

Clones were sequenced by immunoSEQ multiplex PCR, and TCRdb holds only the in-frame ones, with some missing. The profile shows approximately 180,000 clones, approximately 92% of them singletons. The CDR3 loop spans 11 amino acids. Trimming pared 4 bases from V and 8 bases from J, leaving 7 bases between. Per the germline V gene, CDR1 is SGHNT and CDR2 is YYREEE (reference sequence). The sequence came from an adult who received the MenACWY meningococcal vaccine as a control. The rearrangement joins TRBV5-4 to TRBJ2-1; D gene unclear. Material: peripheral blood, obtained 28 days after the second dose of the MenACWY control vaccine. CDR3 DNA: TGTGCCAGCAGCACAAACGATGAGCAGTTCTTC. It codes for CASSTNDEQFF. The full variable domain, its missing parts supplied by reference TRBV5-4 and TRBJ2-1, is ETGVTQSPTHLIKTRGQQVTLRCSSQSGHNTVSWYQQALGQGPQFIFQYYREEENGRGNFPPRFSGLQFPNYSSELNVNALELDDSALYLCASSTNDEQFFGPGTRLTVL.